The clone carrying this TCR beta chain has a handful of counts. Its antigen is currently unknown. The CDR3 ends on some other residue instead of the conserved phenylalanine or tryptophan, so this is likely a read error. The limits of the CDR3 on the DNA are not certain, so only TCRdb's listed CDR3 is given. These data are taken from a study of response to subunit inactivated influenza vaccine. TCRdb analysed the RT-PCR reads with MiXCR anew, one entry per CDR3 protein. This table holds about 520,000 distinct CDR3 sequences, approximately 11% found once. Study-level points and caveats: Authors suggested that a seasonal influenza vaccination recruits few new T cells each time.

9 amino acids form the CDR3, both terminal residues included. The TCR was taken from a man aged 50 or older who received an inactivated influenza vaccine. The sequenced sample was PBMCs from blood, obtained roughly 45 days after vaccination. The V and J genes are TRBV21-1 and TRBJ2-5; the table assigns TRBD1, which was not confirmed against the DNA. TRBV21-1 is a recognized pseudogene. CDR3 in amino acids: CASSQGGHR.